These T cell receptor beta chains were read from a single sample in a study of blood T cell repertoires in COVID-19. The repertoire was sequenced with immunoSEQ multiplex PCR; TCRdb's copy has only in-frame clones and lacks some. This sample carries around 150,000 clones, roughly 79% of them seen once, and the ten largest clones take approximately 22%. Sequenced material: peripheral blood. The receptors stem from a woman of 80 years or more with acute or convalescent COVID-19. Each CDR3 is given with its conserved first and last residue. D genes are given only for firm matches. The size field is filled for only some rows; it gives once, few, many or a size class.

clone size	CDR3 length	V gene	D gene	J gene	CDR3 DNA	CDR3 protein
.	13	TRBV6-5	.	TRBJ1-2	TGTGCCAGCAGTCTACAGGGAGTAGTGGGCTACACCTTC	CASSLQGVVGYTF
once	19	TRBV7-2	.	TRBJ2-2	TGTGCCAGCAGCTTAGCAAATAGGGAGACACACCCGAACACCGGGGAGCTGTTTTTT	CASSLANRETHPNTGELFF
.	17	TRBV29-1	.	TRBJ2-7	TGCAGCGTTGCGGGGGACTGGGAGAAAGTGGGTTACCCCGAGCAGTACTTC	CSVAGDWEKVGYPEQYF
.	20	TRBV6-6	TRBD1	TRBJ2-6	TGTGCCAGCAGCCGGCGGCATTGGACAGGGGGCGAAATTGGGGCCAACGTCCTGACTTTC	CASSRRHWTGGEIGANVLTF
once	15	TRBV28	.	TRBJ1-2	TGTGCCAGCAGAGGGGACATCAAAGCATCGTCAAGCTACACCTTC	CASRGDIKASSSYTF
.	14	TRBV7-8	TRBD2	TRBJ2-1	TGTGCCAGCAGCTTAAACCTGGCGGGAGATGAGCAGTTCTTC	CASSLNLAGDEQFF
.	15	TRBV7-9	.	TRBJ2-7	TGTGCCAGCAGCCGGACAGGAGGGACCTCCTACGAGCAGTACTTC	CASSRTGGTSYEQYF
.	13	TRBV19	.	TRBJ1-1	TGTGCCAGTAGTATAGCCTCGGCGGGTGAAGCTTTCTTT	CASSIASAGEAFF
.	16	TRBV7-2	.	TRBJ1-4	TGTGCCAGCAGCCCCCTTGGGGGGGTTGGGGCTGAAAAACTGTTTTTT	CASSPLGGVGAEKLFF
.	14	TRBV5-4	.	TRBJ1-1	TGTGCCAGCAGCTTGGGGAGGGTGAACACTGAAGCTTTCTTT	CASSLGRVNTEAFF
.	14	TRBV5-1	TRBD1	TRBJ1-4	TGCGCCAGCAGCTCACAGGGGAAAGATGAAAAACTGTTTTTT	CASSSQGKDEKLFF